The 20 T cell receptor beta chains below were found in one sample sequenced in a study of control samples from healthy donors and cancer patients. Measured with immunoSEQ multiplex PCR; TCRdb has only the in-frame clones, and not every one. The sample has 90,000 or so clones, about 88% seen once. What was sequenced was blood. These receptor sequences come from a woman between 45 and 65 years old in good health.

V and J are TRBV6-4 and TRBJ1-1, with D perhaps TRBD1 (6 bases). The V gene lost 7 bases and the J gene lost 0 bases, with 6 bases spanning the gap. In germline, CDR1 is MRHNA, CDR2 SNTAGT. The CDR3 totals 12 residues. CDR3 protein: CASKGVNTEAFF. CDR3 coding DNA: TGTGCCAGCAAGGGGGTGAACACTGAAGCTTTCTTT.

This sequence joins TRBV2 and TRBJ2-1; 13 bases fit TRBD2. The CDR3 has 16 residues. After removal of 7 bases from V and 5 bases from J, the junction contained 8 bases not matched to a gene. CDR1 is SNHLY, CDR2 FYNNEI, per germline. CDR3 in amino acids: CASTGETSGRNNEQFF. The CDR3 bases are TGTGCCAGCACCGGCGAGACTAGCGGGAGGAACAATGAGCAGTTCTTC.

V gene TRBV7-3 combines with J gene TRBJ2-4; the D gene could be TRBD1 or TRBD2 (6 bases each). This CDR3 spans 20 amino acids. Deletions cut 0 bases from V and 1 base from J, with 22 bases between. Germline CDR1 reads SGHTA; CDR2 reads FQGTGA. This CDR3 reads CASSLTAPISRGAAKNIQYF. The CDR3 nucleotides are TGTGCCAGCAGCTTAACGGCCCCTATCTCGAGGGGGGCGGCCAAAAACATTCAGTACTTC. The full variable domain, completed using reference TRBV7-3 and TRBJ2-4, is GAGVSQTPSNKVTEKGKYVELRCDPISGHTALYWYRQSLGQGPEFLIYFQGTGAADDSGLPNDRFFAVRPEGSVSTLKIQRTERGDSAVYLCASSLTAPISRGAAKNIQYFGAGTRLSVL.

This chain joins TRBV28 and TRBJ2-3; D possibly corresponds to TRBD1 (6 bases). Germline loops: CDR1 MDHEN, CDR2 SYDVKM. Trimming removed 3 bases from V and 3 bases from J, with 10 bases in between. This CDR3 is 14 amino acids long. The CDR3 bases are TGTGCCAGCAGTTTTATGGGGGCGACAGATACGCAGTATTTT. This sequence encodes CASSFMGATDTQYF.

J is TRBJ2-7 and V is TRBV10-3; possibly TRBD1 or TRBD2 for D (6 bases each). The V end lost 9 bases, the J end lost 5 bases, and 14 bases lay between the germline ends. CDR3 length: 12 residues. The germline gives CDR1 ENHRY, CDR2 SYGVKD. CDR3: CAIAGGDNEQYF. The CDR3 DNA is TGTGCCATTGCTGGAGGGGACAACGAGCAGTACTTC.

The gene calls are TRBV18 and TRBJ1-1, with 8 positions matching TRBD1. V lost 1 base to trimming and J lost 3 bases; unmatched junction nucleotides: 4. This CDR3 has 15 residues. CDR1 and CDR2 (germline): KGHSH, LQKENI. DNA for the CDR3: TGTGCCAGCTCACCACTCCAGGGGGCCGACACTGAAGCTTTCTTT. As protein: CASSPLQGADTEAFF.

This chain uses TRBV6-5 with TRBJ2-1, with 13 bases lining up with TRBD2. From germline, CDR1 is MNHEY and CDR2 SVGAGI. Trimming removed 2 bases from V and 9 bases from J; junction bases left unmatched: 7. The CDR3 sequence is 16 residues long. The DNA of the CDR3 is TGTGCCAGCAGTTACACACTAGCGGGAGGGCCACGTGAGCAGTTCTTC. Its translation: CASSYTLAGGPREQFF.

The chain is built from TRBV5-1 and TRBJ2-4; no clear D gene. The CDR3 is 13 amino acids. Between the trimmed V and J ends, which lost 0 bases and 5 bases, there was a span of 6 bases. Germline V lookup: CDR1 SGHRS, CDR2 YFSETQ. CDR3 bases: TGCGCCAGCAGCTTGGCTCCCCAAAACATTCAGTACTTC. Its protein product is CASSLAPQNIQYF.

This chain uses TRBV6-4 with TRBJ2-7; 10 bases match TRBD2. The J segment lost 4 bases and the V segment lost 2 bases, leaving 5 bases of the junction unmatched. The CDR3 is 15 residues long. Germline-derived CDR1 and CDR2 are MRHNA and SNTAGT. DNA of the CDR3: TGTGCCAGCAGTGACGGCCTAGCGGGAGCGTACGAGCAGTACTTC. This translates into CASSDGLAGAYEQYF.

V gene TRBV6-4 combines with J gene TRBJ2-3; a possible D gene is TRBD2 (5 bases). The length of the CDR3 is 15 residues. Trimming stripped 5 bases from V and 2 bases from J, with 14 bases between. Germline V gene lookup returns CDR1 MRHNA and CDR2 SNTAGT. CDR3 in amino acids: CASSPTGNPTDTQYF. CDR3 sequence (DNA): TGTGCCAGCAGTCCGACCGGGAATCCCACAGATACGCAGTATTTT.

The count of this clone is one. The chain couples TRBV5-1 to TRBJ2-7, with TRBD1 identical over 7 bases. V shed 1 base and J 3 bases; nucleotides not matched to a gene: 4. Germline V CDR1 and CDR2: SGHRS, YFSETQ. CDR3 size: 14 residues. The CDR3 spells CASSLSGQVYEQYF. The CDR3 DNA reads as TGCGCCAGCAGCTTGTCCGGACAGGTCTACGAGCAGTACTTC.

The chain links TRBV20-1 to TRBJ2-1; D perhaps matches TRBD1 (5 bases). V was pared by 3 bases and J by 0 bases, with 15 bases between. The CDR3 is 16 amino acids. Looked up from germline, CDR1 is DFQATT and CDR2 is SNEGSKA (reference sequence). The CDR3 region is CSASLFQGSSYNEQFF. CDR3 nucleotide sequence: TGCAGTGCTAGTCTCTTTCAGGGAAGCTCCTACAATGAGCAGTTCTTC.

J is TRBJ2-3 and V is TRBV4-1, with 8 nucleotides matching TRBD2. The junction had 9 bases not matched to a gene; V was cut back by 4 bases and J by 0 bases. This CDR3 is 17 amino acids long. CDR1 and CDR2 from the germline V gene are MGHRA and YSYEKL. The CDR3 here is CASSPGVAGRSTDTQYF. The DNA of the CDR3 is TGCGCCAGCAGCCCCGGCGTAGCGGGGCGTAGCACAGATACGCAGTATTTT.

This sequence joins TRBV21-1 and TRBJ1-6. TRBV21-1 is marked as a pseudogene. The CDR3 consists of 13 residues. CDR3 protein: CASSKNGDSPLHF. CDR3 coding DNA: TGTGCCAGCAGCAAAAATGGGGATTCACCCCTCCACTTT.

The rearrangement joins TRBV27 to TRBJ2-4; D is possibly TRBD1 (6 bases). The V end was cut by 0 bases, the J end by 0 bases, with 12 bases between. CDR1 is MNHEY and CDR2 is SMNVEV in the germline V gene (reference sequence). This CDR3 spans 17 amino acids. The CDR3 reads CASSLSGANLAKNIQYF. DNA for the CDR3: TGTGCCAGCAGTTTATCGGGGGCGAACCTAGCCAAAAACATTCAGTACTTC.

This clone has more than one count but fewer than ten. This chain connects TRBV9 to TRBJ2-3; perhaps TRBD2 as D (6 bases). Germline lookup yields CDR1 SGDLS and CDR2 YYNGEE. This CDR3 is 14 amino acids long. V lost 0 bases and J 6 bases, leaving 11 bases between the germline ends. In DNA, the CDR3 is TGTGCCAGCAGCGTAGCGACTAGAGGTGATACGCAGTATTTT. Its translation is CASSVATRGDTQYF.

J is TRBJ1-1 and V is TRBV5-5; perhaps TRBD1 as D (6 bases). Germline values: CDR1 SGHKS, CDR2 YYEKEE (reference sequence). This CDR3 spans 13 amino acids. V was cut by 0 bases and J by 7 bases, with 10 bases left in between. CDR3 in amino acids: CASSLAGAYEAFF. DNA for the CDR3: TGTGCCAGCAGCTTGGCAGGGGCCTATGAAGCTTTCTTT.

A few counts support this clone. The chain joins TRBV19 to TRBJ1-3; D unclear. Germline V CDR1 and CDR2: LNHDA, SQIVND (reference sequence). The CDR3 consists of 16 residues. The V end lost 3 bases, the J end lost 0 bases, and 12 bases lay between the germline ends. Written as DNA, the CDR3 is TGTGCCAGTAGTATGATGGGAATGAGCTCTGGAAACACCATATATTTT. Translation gives CASSMMGMSSGNTIYF.

The chain uses TRBV19 and TRBJ1-3, with a possible D match to TRBD1 (6 bases). Trimming took off 5 bases at V and 0 bases at J, with 14 bases between the two ends. The CDR3 is made up of 16 amino acids. CDR1 is LNHDA and CDR2 is SQIVND in the germline V gene (reference sequence). CDR3 coding DNA: TGTGCCAGTAGTTCAGGGGACCGCGGCTCTGGAAACACCATATATTTT. Translated: CASSSGDRGSGNTIYF.

The CDR3 bases are TGTGCCAGCAGCCGATGGCGGGAGCCAGCTTACGAGCAGTACTTC. It translates to CASSRWREPAYEQYF. The chain is built from TRBV4-2 and TRBJ2-7; 7 bases line up with TRBD2. Germline V gene data show CDR1 as LGHNA and CDR2 as YNFKEQ. CDR3 size: 15 residues. With V trimmed by 4 bases and J by 4 bases, 10 bases remained unmatched.